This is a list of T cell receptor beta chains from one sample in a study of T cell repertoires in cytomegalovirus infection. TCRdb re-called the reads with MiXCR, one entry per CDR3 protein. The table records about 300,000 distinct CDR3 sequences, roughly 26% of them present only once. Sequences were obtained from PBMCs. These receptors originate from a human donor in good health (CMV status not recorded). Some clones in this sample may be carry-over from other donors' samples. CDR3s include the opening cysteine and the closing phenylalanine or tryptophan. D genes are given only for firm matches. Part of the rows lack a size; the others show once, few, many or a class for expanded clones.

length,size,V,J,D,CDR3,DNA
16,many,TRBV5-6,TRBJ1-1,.,CASSSVGRGLNTEAFF,TGTGCCAGCAGCTCGGTGGGACGGGGATTGAACACTGAAGCTTTCTTT
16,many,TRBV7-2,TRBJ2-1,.,CASSLGVSRAINEQFF,TGTGCCAGCAGCTTAGGAGTTAGCAGGGCGATCAATGAGCAGTTCTTC
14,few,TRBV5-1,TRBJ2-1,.,CASSYGTGQHEQFF,TGCGCCAGCAGCTACGGGACTGGACAGCATGAGCAGTTCTTC
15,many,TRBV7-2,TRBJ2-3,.,CASSLEGRRTDTQYF,TGTGCCAGCAGCTTAGAGGGGCGGCGCACAGATACGCAGTATTTT
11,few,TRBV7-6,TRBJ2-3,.,CASSLIDTQYF,TGTGCCAGCAGCTTAATAGATACGCAGTATTTT
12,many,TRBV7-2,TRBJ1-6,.,CASSPSRSPLHF,TGTGCCAGCAGCCCTAGCAGGTCACCCCTCCACTTT
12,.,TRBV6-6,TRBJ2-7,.,CASSGLDSEQYF,TGTGCCAGCAGTGGACTGGACTCCGAGCAGTACTTC
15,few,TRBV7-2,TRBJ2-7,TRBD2,CASSFLAGSEYEQYF,TGTGCCAGCAGCTTTCTAGCGGGATCTGAGTACGAGCAGTACTTC
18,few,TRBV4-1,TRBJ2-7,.,CASSQDSSIFLGGYEQYF,TGCGCCAGCAGCCAAGATAGCTCCATATTCCTAGGGGGCTACGAGCAGTACTTC
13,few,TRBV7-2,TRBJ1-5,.,CASSLTLWQPQHF,TGTGCCAGCAGCTTGACCCTATGGCAGCCCCAGCATTTT
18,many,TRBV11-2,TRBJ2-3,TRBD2,CASSYRSSGNLRADTQYF,TGTGCCAGCAGCTATAGGTCTAGCGGGAACCTCAGGGCAGATACGCAGTATTTT
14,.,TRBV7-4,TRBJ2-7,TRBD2,CASSLGAGGHEQYF,TGTGCCAGCAGCTTAGGAGCGGGGGGCCACGAGCAGTACTTC
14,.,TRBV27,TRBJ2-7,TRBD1,CASSRRTGVGEQYF,TGTGCCAGCAGCCGTCGGACAGGGGTCGGCGAGCAGTACTTC
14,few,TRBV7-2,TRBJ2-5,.,CASSLGNGGETQYF,TGTGCCAGCAGCTTAGGAAACGGCGGGGAGACCCAGTACTTC
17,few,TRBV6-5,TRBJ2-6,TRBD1,CASSSWTGGNGANVLTF,TGTGCCAGCAGTTCATGGACAGGGGGCAACGGGGCCAACGTCCTGACTTTC
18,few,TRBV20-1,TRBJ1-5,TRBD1,CSARGRGQGRISNQPQHF,TGCAGTGCTAGAGGGAGGGGACAGGGCCGAATTAGCAATCAGCCCCAGCATTTT
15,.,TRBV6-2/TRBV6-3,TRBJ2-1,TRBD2,CASSPFMGGINEQFF,TGTGCCAGCAGTCCCTTCATGGGGGGGATCAATGAGCAGTTCTTC
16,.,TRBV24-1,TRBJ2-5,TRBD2,CATSDFSGTFAETQYF,TGTGCCACCAGTGATTTTAGCGGGACTTTTGCTGAGACCCAGTACTTC
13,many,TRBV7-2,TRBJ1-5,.,CASSLGYFQPQHF,TGTGCCAGCAGCTTAGGGTACTTTCAGCCCCAGCATTTT
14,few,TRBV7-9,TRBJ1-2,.,CASSWTQTGYGYTF,TGTGCCAGCAGCTGGACACAAACGGGATATGGCTACACCTTC
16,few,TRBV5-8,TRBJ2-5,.,CASSLNYGSLQETQYF,TGTGCCAGCAGCTTGAACTACGGGAGCCTGCAAGAGACCCAGTACTTC
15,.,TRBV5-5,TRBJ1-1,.,CASSDSLTGRSEAFF,TGTGCCAGCAGCGATTCCCTGACCGGCCGAAGTGAAGCTTTCTTT
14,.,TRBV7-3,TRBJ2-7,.,CASSPHRLTYEQYF,TGTGCCAGCAGTCCGCACAGGCTTACCTACGAGCAGTACTTC
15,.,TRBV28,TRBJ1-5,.,CASRSGRYSNQPQHF,TGTGCCAGCAGGTCGGGACGGTATAGCAATCAGCCCCAGCATTTT
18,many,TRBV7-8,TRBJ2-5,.,CASSLNYRETRSQETQYF,TGTGCCAGCAGCTTAAATTATAGGGAAACCCGTAGCCAAGAGACCCAGTACTTC
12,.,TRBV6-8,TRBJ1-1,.,CASSTGGPEAFF,TGTGCCAGCAGTACGGGGGGCCCTGAAGCTTTCTTT
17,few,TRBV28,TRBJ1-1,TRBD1,CASSTTRNRGGNTEAFF,TGTGCCAGCAGTACCACGCGTAACAGGGGAGGGAACACTGAAGCTTTCTTT
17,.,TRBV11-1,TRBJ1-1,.,CASSLEGARDMNTEAFF,TGTGCCAGCAGCTTAGAAGGGGCCAGAGACATGAACACTGAAGCTTTCTTT
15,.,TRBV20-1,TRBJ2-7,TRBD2,CSAPRAAGVAYEQYF,TGCAGTGCTCCAAGGGCAGCGGGAGTTGCCTACGAGCAGTACTTC
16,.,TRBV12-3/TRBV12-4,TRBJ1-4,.,CASTRGLDGANEKLFF,TGTGCCAGCACCCGGGGTCTAGACGGGGCTAATGAAAAACTGTTTTTT
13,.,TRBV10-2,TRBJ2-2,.,CASNPSGAGELFF,TGCGCCAGCAACCCCTCAGGGGCCGGGGAGCTGTTTTTT
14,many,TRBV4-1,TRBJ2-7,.,CASRGPSSSYEQYF,TGCGCCAGCAGAGGACCTTCGAGCTCCTACGAGCAGTACTTC
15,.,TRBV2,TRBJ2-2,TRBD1,CASSQSGTVTGELFF,TGTGCCAGCAGTCAATCCGGGACAGTCACCGGGGAGCTGTTTTTT
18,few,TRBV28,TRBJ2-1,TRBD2,CASRFGTSGVPGYNEQFF,TGTGCCAGCAGATTCGGGACTAGCGGGGTCCCAGGTTACAATGAGCAGTTCTTC
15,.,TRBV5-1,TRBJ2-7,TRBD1,CASSPRTGGSYEQYF,TGCGCCAGCAGCCCAAGGACAGGGGGCAGCTACGAGCAGTACTTC
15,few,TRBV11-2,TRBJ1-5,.,CASSSGVGSNQPQHF,TGTGCCAGCAGCTCCGGGGTTGGCAGCAATCAGCCCCAGCATTTT
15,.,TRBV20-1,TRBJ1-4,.,CSASSQTGFNEKLFF,TGCAGTGCTAGTTCACAGACAGGCTTTAATGAAAAACTGTTTTTT
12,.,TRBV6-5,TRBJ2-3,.,CATTGTTDTQYF,TGTGCCACGACAGGAACCACAGATACGCAGTATTTT